This TCR beta chain was profiled in a study of blood T cells in healthy people across ages. With a J-beta primer mix and a sample-barcoded 5' primer, a second PCR ran about 7 to 12 cycles. Every cDNA molecule bore a tag from a template-switch adaptor containing 12 random nucleotides. TCRdb redid the calling of the 5' RACE reads with MiXCR, one entry per CDR3 protein. The sample holds about 900,000 distinct CDR3 sequences, under 50% seen once. A word on this clonotype: Its antigen is not known.

Findings of the study overall: Long-lived donors had more naive CD4+ cells and higher diversity than aged donors.

PBMCs numbering at least 7 million were isolated per sample. The germline CDR1 and CDR2 sequences are LGHNA and YSLEER. This CDR3 has 16 residues. V was clipped by 0 bases and J by 7 bases, with 19 bases between them. The chain joins TRBV4-3 to TRBJ2-7; D is undetermined. Sequencing input: blood. The source is a man aged 30 to 45 in good health. The CDR3 protein is CASSQDIRSSYNEQYF. The CDR3 DNA follows: TGCGCCAGCAGCCAAGATATAAGGTCCTCGTACAATGAGCAGTACTTC.